This T cell receptor beta chain was profiled in a study of PD-1 blockade in classical Hodgkin lymphoma. Produced via immunoSEQ multiplex PCR; TCRdb's table is partial and in-frame only. Of some 70,000 clones detected, 85% to 95% appear once; the ten largest clones hold about 2.8%. Trimming took off 0 bases at V and 7 bases at J, with 13 bases between the two ends. In germline, CDR1 is ENHRY, CDR2 SYGVKD. CDR3 length equals 15 residues. Time point specified: newly diagnosed, previously untreated cHL patient sample. PBMCs from untreated, newly diagnosed classical Hodgkin lymphoma were comparison samples. About this clone itself: The antigen is unknown.

Study observations and caveats: Newly diagnosed patients were said to have less baseline TCR diversity than healthy donors did. What caused the repertoire differences, perhaps disease activity or prior therapy, remains undefined.

This clonotype originated in a human donor with classical Hodgkin lymphoma. The gene calls are TRBV10-3 and TRBJ2-1, with TRBD2 as a possible D gene (6 bases). Sequenced: peripheral blood mononuclear cells (PBMCs). The CDR3 DNA is TGTGCCATCAGTGAGTCCGGCGCGGGGTTAAATGAGCAGTTCTTC. Translating gives CAISESGAGLNEQFF.